Each of the 30 T cell receptor beta chains below was sequenced from the same sample in a study of a mutant IDH1 vaccine in newly diagnosed glioma. TCRdb's table, derived via immunoSEQ multiplex PCR, lists solely in-frame clones and lacks some. The table includes approximately 84,000 clones, roughly four fifths detected once. No antigen has been identified for these receptors. Documented time point: week 47, end of study. Vaccination comprised doses that each held 300 ug of mutant IDH1 20-mer peptide, plus topical imiquimod. Specimen: PBMCs, collected from a glioma patient whose treatment included an IDH1 peptide vaccine. These receptors all stem from a middle-aged man with glioma.

This chain joins TRBV11-1 and TRBJ1-2, with a weak D call TRBD1 (5 bases). Trimming took off 1 base at V and 3 bases at J, with 9 bases between the two ends. This CDR3 is 14 amino acids long. CDR1 and CDR2 from the germline V gene are SGHAT and FQDESV (reference sequence). CDR3 nucleotide sequence: TGTGCCAGCAGCTTAGACGGCAGGGACTATGGCTACACCTTC. Amino acids: CASSLDGRDYGYTF.

There are a few counts of this clone. V usage is TRBV28 and J usage is TRBJ2-2; TRBD1 matches at 7 bases. The CDR3 is 15 amino acids. Trimming at V came to 4 bases and at J to 4 bases, leaving 6 bases not matched to a gene. Germline V gene data show CDR1 as MDHEN and CDR2 as SYDVKM. CDR3 in DNA: TGTGCCAGCAGTTACTGGGCAGGGGGCACCGGGGAGCTGTTTTTT. Its protein is CASSYWAGGTGELFF.

V and J are TRBV5-1 and TRBJ1-5; D is unresolved. CDR3 length equals 14 residues. V gave up 2 bases and J gave up 1 base, with 7 bases separating them. Germline-derived CDR1 and CDR2 are SGHRS and YFSETQ. The CDR3 here is CASSLGVSNQPQHF. The DNA of the CDR3 is TGCGCCAGCAGCTTAGGAGTGAGCAATCAGCCCCAGCATTTT.

For the CDR3, the DNA is TGTGCCGCGGGGCTCCAAGAGACCCAGTACTTC. Amino acid sequence: CAAGLQETQYF. V gene TRBV6-5 combines with J gene TRBJ2-5; maybe TRBD2 (6 bases). The V and J ends lost 11 bases and 1 base respectively, with 8 bases between them. Germline lookup yields CDR1 MNHEY and CDR2 SVGAGI. The CDR3 loop spans 11 amino acids.

The chain combines TRBV23-1 with TRBJ2-5, with 8 bases aligning to TRBD1. TRBV23-1 is annotated as an ORF whose role is uncertain. The CDR3 is 18 amino acids. V was pared by 2 bases and J by 2 bases, with 13 bases of the junction left unmatched. The CDR3, as DNA: TGCGCCAGCAGTCAACCTCCCCCAGACAGGGGCGAACAAGAGACCCAGTACTTC. Translated: CASSQPPPDRGEQETQYF.

This clone was observed a single time. This chain connects TRBV27 to TRBJ1-2; a weak D match, TRBD1 (5 bases). CDR1 and CDR2 (germline): MNHEY, SMNVEV (reference sequence). The CDR3 extends over 13 amino acids. V was cut by 2 bases and J by 8 bases, with 12 bases left in between. CDR3 sequence: CASSLAPRDGYTF. CDR3 DNA sequence: TGTGCCAGCAGTTTAGCTCCCAGGGACGGCTACACCTTC.

The V call is TRBV6-1, the J call TRBJ1-1, with 8 bases aligning to TRBD1. This CDR3 has 15 residues. V lost 4 bases to trimming and J lost 10 bases; unmatched junction nucleotides: 14. The germline V gene has CDR1 MNHNS and CDR2 SASEGT. For the CDR3, the DNA is TGTGCCAGCAGTGTAGGACAGGGAGGTCTTGGGTCAGCTTTCTTT. This translates into CASSVGQGGLGSAFF.

To note about this clone: An end of the junction differs from the germline gene, which may be a read error. This chain connects TRBV28 to TRBJ2-7, with 7 bases matching TRBD2. The CDR3 totals 12 residues. The germline V gene has CDR1 MDHEN and CDR2 SYDVKM. CDR3 residues: CASSFPLGRVVF. The CDR3 DNA sequence: TGTGCCAGCAGTTTCCCTCTGGGGAGGGTGGTGTTC. Supplemented by reference TRBV28 and TRBJ2-7, the full variable domain reads DVKVTQSSRYLVKRTGEKVFLECVQDMDHENMFWYRQDPGLGLRLIYFSYDVKMKEKGDIPEGYSVSREKKERFSLILESASTNQTSMYLCASSFPLGRVVFGPGTRLTVT.

The chain employs TRBV7-3 and TRBJ2-1, with D tentatively TRBD2 (6 bases). The V gene lost 5 bases and the J gene lost 10 bases, with 21 bases spanning the gap. The CDR3 totals 15 residues. The V gene's germline CDR1 is SGHTA and CDR2 FQGTGA. CDR3 nucleotides: TGTGCCAGCAGCCTTAGCGGAACCCGCTCGGGAGAGCAGTTCTTC. The encoded protein is CASSLSGTRSGEQFF.

The rearrangement uses TRBV10-3 and TRBJ2-5, with D unresolved. CDR3 size: 13 residues. V was clipped by 6 bases and J by 1 base, with 9 bases between them. In germline, CDR1 is ENHRY, CDR2 SYGVKD. In nucleotides, the CDR3 is TGTGCCATCAGCCTGGACGGCCAAGAGACCCAGTACTTC. Translating it yields CAISLDGQETQYF.

The CDR3 DNA is TGCGCCAGCAGCTTGGGACTAGCGCTTAATGTGCAGTACTTC. The encoded protein is CASSLGLALNVQYF. The chain links TRBV4-3 to TRBJ2-7; 10 bases line up with TRBD2. The germline CDR1 and CDR2 sequences are LGHNA and YSLEER. Trimming at V came to 5 bases and at J to 9 bases, leaving 10 bases not matched to a gene. The CDR3 length is 14 residues.

The chain has TRBV18 and TRBJ1-4, with TRBD1 matching 8 bases. The CDR3 consists of 14 residues. Germline V CDR1 and CDR2: KGHSH, LQKENI. The J segment lost 4 bases and the V segment lost 5 bases, leaving 3 bases of the junction unmatched. CDR3 loop: CASSTGQDNEKLFF. For the CDR3, the DNA is TGTGCCAGCTCAACGGGACAGGATAATGAAAAACTGTTTTTT.

The V gene is TRBV19, the J gene TRBJ2-5, with 12 bases fitting TRBD1. V was clipped by 5 bases and J by 5 bases; unmatched bases: 3. CDR3 size: 14 residues. Germline loops: CDR1 LNHDA, CDR2 SQIVND (reference sequence). CDR3 loop: CASSGTGGGETQYF. DNA for the CDR3: TGTGCCAGTAGTGGGACAGGGGGCGGGGAGACCCAGTACTTC.

The chain has TRBV6-5 and TRBJ2-5; D is unresolved. Germline lookup yields CDR1 MNHEY and CDR2 SVGAGI. V lost 5 bases and J 1 base, leaving 2 bases between the germline ends. CDR3 length: 11 residues. CDR3 nucleotide sequence: TGTGCCAGCAGTACCCAAGAGACCCAGTACTTC. Translation: CASSTQETQYF.

This clone was seen a handful of times. The chain links TRBV19 to TRBJ1-1, with 9 nucleotides matching TRBD1. The CDR3 has 15 residues. The germline V gene encodes CDR1 LNHDA and CDR2 SQIVND (reference sequence). V lost 5 bases, J lost 0 bases, and 4 bases stayed unmatched. CDR3 sequence: CASSPQGAVNTEAFF. DNA for the CDR3: TGTGCCAGTAGTCCACAGGGGGCGGTGAACACTGAAGCTTTCTTT.

The J gene is TRBJ2-3, the V gene TRBV18; D uncertain. There are 13 residues in the CDR3. V was pared by 2 bases and J by 4 bases, with 7 bases between. Per the germline V gene, CDR1 is KGHSH and CDR2 is LQKENI. The CDR3 region has the DNA TGTGCCAGCTCACCAAGTTTCTCAGATACGCAGTATTTT. This translates into CASSPSFSDTQYF.

CDR3 DNA: TGTGCCAGCAGTTACTCGGAGGGTGGGGGAAAACTGTTTTTT. Its protein product is CASSYSEGGGKLFF. This chain connects TRBV6-5 to TRBJ1-4, with D possibly being TRBD1 (5 bases). V was trimmed by 0 bases and J by 10 bases, leaving 12 bases between them. Germline CDR1 and CDR2: MNHEY and SVGAGI. The CDR3 extends over 14 amino acids.

V gene TRBV29-1 combines with J gene TRBJ2-7; D not resolved. The CDR3 is 12 amino acids. With 7 bases removed from V and 0 bases from J, the gap between germline ends came to 10 bases. In germline, CDR1 is SQVTM, CDR2 ANQGSEA. The CDR3 loop is CSAGPSSYEQYF. Here the CDR3 DNA reads TGCAGCGCCGGACCGAGCTCCTACGAGCAGTACTTC.

The rearrangement links TRBV5-1 to TRBJ2-1; 11 nucleotides line up with TRBD2. Germline V gene lookup returns CDR1 SGHRS and CDR2 YFSETQ. V lost 2 bases and J lost 7; bases outside the gene matches: 2. The CDR3 contains 14 residues. The CDR3 DNA follows: TGCGCCAGCAGCTTTCGACTAGCGGGGAATGAGCAGTTCTTC. It is translated as CASSFRLAGNEQFF.

The chain joins TRBV7-8 to TRBJ2-3, with D perhaps TRBD1 (6 bases). The ends were cut back, 2 bases at V and 6 bases at J, with 18 bases in the middle. The germline V gene encodes CDR1 SGHVS and CDR2 FQNEAQ. The CDR3 loop spans 16 amino acids. CDR3 sequence reads: CASSLNRHLRGDTQYF. The CDR3 DNA reads TGTGCCAGCAGCTTAAACAGACATCTTAGGGGGGATACGCAGTATTTT.

The chain employs TRBV29-1 and TRBJ2-3; no reliable D call. Trimming took off 5 bases at V and 1 base at J, with 4 bases between the two ends. CDR1 and CDR2 from the germline V gene are SQVTM and ANQGSEA. The CDR3 contains 11 residues. The CDR3 spells CSVTRTDTQYF. For the CDR3, the DNA is TGCAGCGTTACCCGCACAGATACGCAGTATTTT.

This chain joins TRBV18 and TRBJ2-7; no reliable D call. This CDR3 is built from 14 residues. The V end lost 0 bases, the J end lost 4 bases, and 10 bases lay between the germline ends. The germline V gene has CDR1 KGHSH and CDR2 LQKENI. The DNA of the CDR3 is TGTGCCAGCTCACCACCACAGAGCCGGTACGAGCAGTACTTC. This sequence encodes CASSPPQSRYEQYF.

The J gene is TRBJ2-1, the V gene TRBV7-2; no definite D call. Trimming shortened V by 5 bases and J by 12 bases, and 11 bases separated the two germline ends. Germline lookup yields CDR1 SGHTA and CDR2 FQGNSA. This CDR3 comprises 11 residues. The CDR3 DNA is TGTGCCAGCAGCCCCGATTCTGGGCAGTTCTTC. This encodes CASSPDSGQFF.

The V gene is TRBV7-2, the J gene TRBJ1-1; D is unresolved. Trimming took 6 bases from V and 6 from J, leaving 14 bases between them. The CDR3 extends over 13 amino acids. Germline CDR1 reads SGHTA; CDR2 reads FQGNSA. The CDR3 DNA follows: TGTGCCAGCAGTTCGGTAGAATTCGCTGAAGCTTTCTTT. It translates to CASSSVEFAEAFF.

The chain employs TRBV5-6 and TRBJ2-5, with unresolved D. The J call may be mistaken, given a closer DNA end match to TRBJ2-7. CDR3 size: 14 residues. Germline loops: CDR1 SGHDT, CDR2 YYEEEE. In DNA form, the CDR3 reads TGTGCCAGCAGCTTGGGCGCCGGTGGATACGAGCAGTACTTC. This encodes CASSLGAGGYEQYF.

CDR3 sequence: CASSQGQGETGELFF. CDR3 in DNA: TGCGCCAGCAGTCAAGGGCAGGGAGAAACCGGGGAGCTGTTTTTT. This chain joins TRBV23-1 and TRBJ2-2; D possibly uses TRBD1 or TRBD2 (5 bases each). TRBV23-1 is marked as an open reading frame, function uncertain. V lost 2 bases and J 5 bases, leaving 12 bases between the germline ends. This CDR3 is 15 amino acids long.

V usage is TRBV4-2 and J usage is TRBJ2-1; 11 nucleotides align to TRBD1. CDR1 LGHNA and CDR2 YNFKEQ come from the germline V gene. The CDR3 is 15 amino acids. V shed 0 bases and J 9 bases; nucleotides not matched to a gene: 4. CDR3 amino acids: CASSQDWTGGSEQFF. DNA of the CDR3: TGTGCCAGCAGCCAAGATTGGACAGGGGGCAGTGAGCAGTTCTTC.

Remarks on this clone: One end of the junction does not line up with germline, which may come from a read error. This chain links TRBV7-7 with TRBJ2-1; D possibly uses TRBD1 or TRBD2 (6 bases each). In germline, CDR1 is SSHAT, CDR2 FNYEAQ (reference sequence). The CDR3 contains 15 residues. The CDR3 DNA sequence: TGTGCTAGCAGCTTAGGAGGGGGGAGCTACAATGAGCAGTTCTTC. It yields the protein CASSLGGGSYNEQFF.

This clone was seen a few times. This chain connects TRBV5-1 to TRBJ1-5; the D is unclear. The V end lost 2 bases, the J end lost 1 base, and 10 bases lay between the germline ends. The CDR3 length is 15 residues. Germline loops: CDR1 SGHRS, CDR2 YFSETQ. The CDR3 nucleotides read TGCGCCAGCAGCTTATCCTCCGGGAGCAATCAGCCCCAGCATTTT. Protein product: CASSLSSGSNQPQHF.

This clone was recorded once. The chain carries TRBV6-4 and TRBJ1-1, with TRBD1 as a possible D gene (5 bases). The V gene lost 0 bases and the J gene lost 6 bases, with 17 bases spanning the gap. Germline CDR1 is MRHNA and CDR2 is SNTAGT. The CDR3 spans 16 residues. The CDR3 loop is CASSDSGSRAPAEAFF. In nucleotides, the CDR3 is TGTGCCAGCAGTGACTCTGGGAGCAGGGCCCCCGCTGAAGCTTTCTTT.